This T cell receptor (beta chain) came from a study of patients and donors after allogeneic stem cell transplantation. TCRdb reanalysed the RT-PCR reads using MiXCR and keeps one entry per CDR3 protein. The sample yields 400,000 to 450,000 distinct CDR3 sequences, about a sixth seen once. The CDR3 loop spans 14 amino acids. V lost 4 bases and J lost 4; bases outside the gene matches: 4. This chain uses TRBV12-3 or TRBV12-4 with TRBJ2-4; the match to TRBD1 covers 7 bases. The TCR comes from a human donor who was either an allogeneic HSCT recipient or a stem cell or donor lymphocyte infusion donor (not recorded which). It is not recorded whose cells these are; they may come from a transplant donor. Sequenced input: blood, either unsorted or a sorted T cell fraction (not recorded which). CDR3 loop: CASSSGTAKNIQYF. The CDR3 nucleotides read TGTGCCAGCAGTTCCGGGACAGCGAAAAACATTCAGTACTTC.